The 14 T cell receptor beta chains below were found in one sample sequenced in a study of CXCR3-negative and CXCR3-positive naive CD8 T cells. UMI-labeled 5' RACE TRB cDNA libraries were prepared from the cells. TCRdb reprocessed the 5' RACE reads and reports one entry per CDR3 protein, with no DNA. The table lists tens of thousands of distinct CDR3 sequences. Source material: naive CXCR3- CD8+ T cells from blood. Subset here: CD45RO-CCR7+CD27+CD95- naive CD8+ T cells lacking CXCR3 (TNR3-). Receptor source: a human donor in good health. Some clones in this sample may be carry-over from other donors' samples.

The chain combines TRBV4-1 with TRBJ2-3. CDR1 and CDR2 (germline): MGHRA, YSYEKL. The CDR3 totals 17 residues. CDR3 loop: CASSQDSASVSTDTQYF.

This rearrangement joins TRBV4-3 to TRBJ1-1. Germline-derived CDR1 and CDR2 are LGHNA and YSLEER. The CDR3 is 19 amino acids. This CDR3 reads CASSQDIAQTLNMNTEAFF.

V and J are TRBV7-9 and TRBJ2-1; TCRdb names TRBD2, which stays unverified in the absence of DNA. Per the germline V gene, CDR1 is SEHNR and CDR2 is FQNEAQ (reference sequence). There are 18 residues in the CDR3. CDR3: CASSHATSGSPFRNEQFF.

The V and J genes are TRBV10-3 and TRBJ2-7. Germline loops: CDR1 ENHRY, CDR2 SYGVKD. This CDR3 is 13 amino acids long. The CDR3 is CAISESVVYEQYF.

The chain couples TRBV6-6 to TRBJ1-1; the D gene TCRdb calls, TRBD1, cannot be checked with no DNA. The germline CDR1 and CDR2 sequences are MNHNY and SVGAGI (reference sequence). The CDR3 spans 14 residues. This CDR3 reads CASSYSGAGTEAFF.

The gene calls are TRBV29-1 and TRBJ2-1. This CDR3 is built from 13 residues. Germline V gene lookup returns CDR1 SQVTM and CDR2 ANQGSEA. The CDR3 sequence is CSERRSSYNEQFF.

The chain is built from TRBV4-3 and TRBJ1-6. This CDR3 region has 15 residues. Germline values: CDR1 LGHNA, CDR2 YSLEER. The CDR3 is CASSQDGGSNSPLHF.

The CDR3 spells CASSNTGTGELFF. The chain recombines TRBV7-3 with TRBJ2-2. The CDR3 runs to 13 residues. The germline V gene encodes CDR1 SGHTA and CDR2 FQGTGA.

The chain links TRBV29-1 to TRBJ2-2; with no DNA, the TCRdb D assignment of TRBD2 cannot be verified. Germline loops: CDR1 SQVTM, CDR2 ANQGSEA. This CDR3 is 18 amino acids long. The CDR3: CSAGPASETAKNTGELFF.

V and J are TRBV20-1 and TRBJ2-7. This CDR3 has 14 amino acids. The germline CDR1 and CDR2 sequences are DFQATT and SNEGSKA (reference sequence). CDR3 protein: CSAPKSGFSYEQYF.

This chain connects TRBV6-2 or TRBV6-3 to TRBJ2-5; TCRdb indicates TRBD2, and absent DNA this call remains unverified. CDR3 length: 16 amino acids. Germline V gene lookup returns CDR1 MNHEY and CDR2 SVGEGT. CDR3 sequence reads: CASSYTGALLGETQYF.

This chain uses TRBV2 with TRBJ2-7; TCRdb selects TRBD1, and the lack of DNA leaves this call unchecked. Per germline, CDR1 SNHLY and CDR2 FYNNEI. The CDR3 loop spans 15 amino acids. This chain's CDR3 is CARRAGQGKSYEQYF.

This rearrangement joins TRBV10-3 to TRBJ2-1; there is no DNA to check the TCRdb D call of TRBD1. Per germline, CDR1 ENHRY and CDR2 SYGVKD. The CDR3 sequence is 14 residues long. The CDR3 protein is CAISPGQSYNEQFF.

The V gene is TRBV7-3, the J gene TRBJ2-3; TCRdb lists TRBD2, though no DNA is available to test this call. CDR3 length: 20 amino acids. Germline V gene sequence: CDR1 SGHTA, CDR2 FQGTGA. The CDR3 sequence: CASSLNPGLAGMSEADTQYF. The variable domain in full, with the rest retrieved from reference TRBV7-3 and TRBJ2-3, is GAGVSQTPSNKVTEKGKYVELRCDPISGHTALYWYRQSLGQGPEFLIYFQGTGAADDSGLPNDRFFAVRPEGSVSTLKIQRTERGDSAVYLCASSLNPGLAGMSEADTQYFGPGTRLTVL.